This entry concerns a single T cell receptor (beta chain). This record comes from a study of blood T cell repertoires in COVID-19. As for the study in general: There were acute and convalescent COVID-19 samples, and they came from the United States, Italy and Spain. T cells, B-cell-depleted T cells, or PBMCs provided the cDNA or gDNA that served as material.

Trimming stripped 3 bases from V and 7 bases from J, with 13 bases between. Germline CDR1 and CDR2: SGHRS and YFSETQ. CDR3 size: 14 residues. Original processing notes: Amplification of reference gene primers was used by the study to estimate nucleated cell counts. TCRdb's table, derived via immunoSEQ multiplex PCR, lists solely in-frame clones and lacks some. V, J and clone size are those of that table, while D and trimming were read from the DNA. The table has more than 250,000 clones, roughly 91% seen once. The rearrangement joins TRBV5-1 to TRBJ1-4, with D hard to call. The specimen was peripheral blood. The sequence was collected from a man aged 50 or older with active or convalescent COVID-19. This CDR3 is CASSSSMEGEKLFF. In nucleotides, the CDR3 is TGCGCCAGCAGCTCATCTATGGAGGGTGAAAAACTGTTTTTT. Based on the CDR3 plus reference TRBV5-1 and TRBJ1-4, the full variable domain is KAGVTQTPRYLIKTRGQQVTLSCSPISGHRSVSWYQQTPGQGLQFLFEYFSETQRNKGNFPGRFSGRQFSNSRSEMNVSTLELGDSALYLCASSSSMEGEKLFFGSGTQLSVL.